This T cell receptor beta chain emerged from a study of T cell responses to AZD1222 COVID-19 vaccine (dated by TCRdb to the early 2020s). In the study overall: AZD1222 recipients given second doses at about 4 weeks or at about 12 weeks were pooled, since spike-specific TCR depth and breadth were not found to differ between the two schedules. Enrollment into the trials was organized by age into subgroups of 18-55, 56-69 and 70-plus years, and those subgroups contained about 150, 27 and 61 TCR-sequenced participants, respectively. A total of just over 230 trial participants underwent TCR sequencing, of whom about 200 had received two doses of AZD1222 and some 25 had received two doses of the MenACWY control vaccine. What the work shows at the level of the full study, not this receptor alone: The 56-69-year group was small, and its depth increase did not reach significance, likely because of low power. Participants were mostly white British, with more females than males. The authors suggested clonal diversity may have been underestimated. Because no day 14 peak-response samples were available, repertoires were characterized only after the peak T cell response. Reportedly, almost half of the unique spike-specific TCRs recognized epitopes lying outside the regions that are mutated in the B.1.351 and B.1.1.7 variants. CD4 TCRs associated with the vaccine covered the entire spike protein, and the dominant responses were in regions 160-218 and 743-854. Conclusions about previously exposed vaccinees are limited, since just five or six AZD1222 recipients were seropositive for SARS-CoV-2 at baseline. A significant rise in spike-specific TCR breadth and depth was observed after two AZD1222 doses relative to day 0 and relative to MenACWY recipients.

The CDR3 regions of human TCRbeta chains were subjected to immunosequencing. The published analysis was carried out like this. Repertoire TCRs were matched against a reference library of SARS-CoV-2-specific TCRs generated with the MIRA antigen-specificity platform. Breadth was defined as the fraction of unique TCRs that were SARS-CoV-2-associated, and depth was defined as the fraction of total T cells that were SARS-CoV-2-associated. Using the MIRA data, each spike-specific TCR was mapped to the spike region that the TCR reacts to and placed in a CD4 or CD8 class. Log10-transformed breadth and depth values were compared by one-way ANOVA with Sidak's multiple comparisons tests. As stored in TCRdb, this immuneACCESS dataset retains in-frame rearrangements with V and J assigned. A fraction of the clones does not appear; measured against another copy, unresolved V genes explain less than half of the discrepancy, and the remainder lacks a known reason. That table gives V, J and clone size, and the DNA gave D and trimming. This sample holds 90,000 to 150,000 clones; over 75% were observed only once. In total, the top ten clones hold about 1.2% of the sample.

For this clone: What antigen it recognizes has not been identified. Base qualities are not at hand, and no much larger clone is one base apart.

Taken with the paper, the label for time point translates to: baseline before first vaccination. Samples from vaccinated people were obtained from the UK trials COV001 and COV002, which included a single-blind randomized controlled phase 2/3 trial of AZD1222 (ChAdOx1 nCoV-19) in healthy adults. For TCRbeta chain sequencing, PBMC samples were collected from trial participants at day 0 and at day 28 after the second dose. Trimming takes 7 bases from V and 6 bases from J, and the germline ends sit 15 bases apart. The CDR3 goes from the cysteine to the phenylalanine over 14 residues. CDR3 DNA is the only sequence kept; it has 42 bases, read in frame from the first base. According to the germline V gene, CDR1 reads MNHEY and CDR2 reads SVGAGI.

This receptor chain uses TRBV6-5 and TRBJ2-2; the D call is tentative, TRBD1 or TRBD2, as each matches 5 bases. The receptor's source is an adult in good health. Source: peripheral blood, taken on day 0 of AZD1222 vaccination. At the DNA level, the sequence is TGTGCCAGCATTCGGGTCTCGGGGCCCGGGGAGCTGTTTTTT. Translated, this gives CASIRVSGPGELFF.